This passage covers 20 T cell receptor beta chains from one sample sequenced in a study of blood T cell repertoires in COVID-19. The assay was immunoSEQ multiplex PCR, and TCRdb's table has in-frame clones only and misses some. Here the sample spans 270,000 or so clones, approximately 86% being singletons. Specimen: PBMCs or T cells enriched from blood (not recorded which). The receptors stem from a woman under 30 who had recovered from COVID-19.

The rearrangement joins TRBV11-2 to TRBJ2-3, with 8 bases matching TRBD2. Germline CDR1 is SGHAT and CDR2 is FQNNGV. This CDR3 has 16 amino acids. Trimming at V came to 5 bases and at J to 4 bases, leaving 11 bases not matched to a gene. CDR3 sequence: CASSPELAALPDTQYF. In nucleotides, the CDR3 is TGTGCCAGCAGCCCCGAACTAGCGGCCCTGCCAGATACGCAGTATTTT.

J is TRBJ1-1 and V is TRBV3-1 (or the pseudogene TRBV3-2), with TRBD1 matching 8 bases. The germline V gene encodes CDR1 LGHDT and CDR2 YNNKEL (reference sequence). The ends lost 4 bases at V and 1 base at J; junction bases unmatched: 5. The CDR3 has 15 residues. DNA for the CDR3: TGTGCCAGCAGCCCACTGGACAGGGAGAACACTGAAGCTTTCTTT. Its translation: CASSPLDRENTEAFF.

The chain uses TRBV30 and TRBJ1-2; 8 nucleotides line up with TRBD1. The CDR3 is 12 residues long. V lost 5 bases, J lost 6 bases, and 5 bases stayed unmatched. CDR1 is GTSNPN and CDR2 is SVGIG in the germline V gene (reference sequence). As DNA, the CDR3 is TGTGCCTGGGCAGGGGGCAGGGATGGCTACACCTTC. This encodes CAWAGGRDGYTF. Based on the CDR3 plus reference TRBV30 and TRBJ1-2, the full variable domain is SQTIHQWPATLVQPVGSPLSLECTVEGTSNPNLYWYRQAAGRGLQLLFYSVGIGQISSEVPQNLSASRPQDRQFILSSKKLLLSDSGFYLCAWAGGRDGYTFGSGTRLTVV.

J is TRBJ2-1 and V is TRBV5-1; 9 nucleotides match TRBD1. V dropped 6 bases and J dropped 6; count of bases not matched to a gene: 7. Germline V gives CDR1 SGHRS, CDR2 YFSETQ. The CDR3 consists of 14 residues. The CDR3 region has the DNA TGCGCCAGCAACTCCGGGACAGGGATCAATGAGCAGTTCTTC. Translation: CASNSGTGINEQFF.

This chain links TRBV19 with TRBJ1-2; TRBD1 agrees at 11 bases. The CDR3 sequence is 17 residues long. Trimming took 5 bases from V and 4 from J; bases not matched to a gene: 12. Germline V gene lookup returns CDR1 LNHDA and CDR2 SQIVND (reference sequence). In nucleotides, the CDR3 is TGTGCCAGTAGTCCAAGCTCCGGGACAGGGGGGTTCTATGGCTACACCTTC. This encodes CASSPSSGTGGFYGYTF.

DNA for the CDR3: TGTGCCAGCAGCATAAACCGGGACTTCTCCTACAATGAGCAGTTCTTC. Translated: CASSINRDFSYNEQFF. The chain uses TRBV7-2 and TRBJ2-1, with D maybe TRBD2 (6 bases). The CDR3 is 16 residues long. CDR1 and CDR2 (germline): SGHTA, FQGNSA. The V and J ends lost 5 bases and 0 bases respectively, with 14 bases between them. Together with reference TRBV7-2 and TRBJ2-1, the CDR3 gives the full variable domain: GAGVSQSPSNKVTEKGKDVELRCDPISGHTALYWYRQSLGQGLEFLIYFQGNSAPDKSGLPSDRFSAERTGGSVSTLTIQRTQQEDSAVYLCASSINRDFSYNEQFFGPGTRLTVL.

The chain employs TRBV11-3 and TRBJ2-2; D is unclear. Germline V gives CDR1 SGHNT, CDR2 YENEEA. The CDR3 runs to 14 residues. V lost 0 bases and J lost 1, with 3 bases in between. CDR3 DNA: TGTGCCAGCAGCTTAGAACAGAACACCGGGGAGCTGTTTTTT. Amino acid sequence: CASSLEQNTGELFF. Using reference TRBV11-3 and TRBJ2-2 for the parts outside the CDR3, the full variable domain is EAGVVQSPRYKIIEKKQPVAFWCNPISGHNTLYWYLQNLGQGPELLIRYENEEAVDDSQLPKDRFSAERLKGVDSTLKIQPAELGDSAVYLCASSLEQNTGELFFGEGSRLTVL.

The rearrangement links TRBV7-9 to TRBJ1-1; D unclear. The V end was cut by 2 bases, the J end by 3 bases, with 13 bases between. The CDR3 loop spans 15 amino acids. Germline CDR1 is SEHNR and CDR2 is FQNEAQ (reference sequence). The CDR3 reads CASSLILGEYTEAFF. In nucleotides, the CDR3 is TGTGCCAGCAGCTTAATTCTGGGCGAGTACACTGAAGCTTTCTTT.

This clone was seen a single time. The chain uses TRBV7-2 and TRBJ2-1; D gene ambiguous. V was cut by 2 bases and J by 0 bases, with 11 bases left in between. CDR3 length equals 16 residues. Per germline, CDR1 SGHTA and CDR2 FQGNSA. DNA of the CDR3: TGTGCCAGCAGCTTACCCCGTGCCAGCTCCTACAATGAGCAGTTCTTC. This sequence encodes CASSLPRASSYNEQFF.

This chain connects TRBV7-9 to TRBJ1-1; D is possibly TRBD1 (5 bases). V shed 1 base and J shed 3 bases, with 18 bases lying between them. Germline V gene lookup returns CDR1 SEHNR and CDR2 FQNEAQ (reference sequence). This CDR3 spans 17 amino acids. The CDR3 loop reads CASSLEGRGVVDTEAFF. Here the CDR3 DNA reads TGTGCCAGCAGCTTAGAGGGTCGGGGGGTCGTGGACACTGAAGCTTTCTTT.

The chain is built from TRBV2 and TRBJ2-2, with D perhaps TRBD1 (6 bases). V was trimmed by 4 bases and J by 7 bases, leaving 10 bases between them. CDR1 SNHLY and CDR2 FYNNEI come from the germline V gene. The CDR3 runs to 13 residues. CDR3 coding DNA: TGTGCCAGCAGTGTGGGGGCTGACGGGGAGCTGTTTTTT. It is translated as CASSVGADGELFF.

This clone was seen just once. The chain combines TRBV10-3 with TRBJ1-1; 7 bases map to TRBD1. J lost 3 bases, V lost 4 bases, and 14 bases had no gene match. This CDR3 spans 17 amino acids. CDR1 is ENHRY and CDR2 is SYGVKD in the germline V gene. The CDR3 DNA is TGTGCCATCAGTGCTTCCTCCGGACAGGAAAAGCACACTGAAGCTTTCTTT. Translation gives CAISASSGQEKHTEAFF.

This clone was seen only once. The genes are TRBV18 and TRBJ2-1, with 7 nucleotides matching TRBD2. The V gene's germline CDR1 is KGHSH and CDR2 LQKENI. Germline trimming cut 1 base from V and 0 bases from J; bases unmatched to any gene: 3. The CDR3 length is 16 residues. The CDR3 is CASSPRGGSSYNEQFF. The CDR3, as DNA: TGTGCCAGCTCACCACGGGGGGGGAGCTCCTACAATGAGCAGTTCTTC.

This clone has more than one count but fewer than ten. This sequence joins TRBV6-2 or TRBV6-3 and TRBJ1-5; TRBD1 agrees at 9 bases. This CDR3 region has 16 residues. Germline lookup yields CDR1 MNHEY and CDR2 SVGEGT. Germline trimming cut 5 bases from V and 2 bases from J; bases unmatched to any gene: 7. This CDR3 reads CASSDPGQGRNQPQHF. CDR3 DNA: TGTGCCAGCAGTGATCCGGGACAGGGACGCAATCAGCCCCAGCATTTT.

V and J are TRBV15 and TRBJ2-5, with a tentative D call TRBD2 (5 bases). The germline V gene encodes CDR1 LNHNV and CDR2 YYDKDF (reference sequence). Between the trimmed V and J ends, which lost 0 bases and 3 bases, there was a span of 11 bases. The CDR3 consists of 15 residues. CDR3 in DNA: TGTGCCACCAGCAGAGATCGCGGGCCCGAAGAGACCCAGTACTTC. It yields the protein CATSRDRGPEETQYF.

V is TRBV3-1 (or the pseudogene TRBV3-2) and J is TRBJ1-2; no firm D call. V was trimmed by 1 base and J by 4 bases, leaving 4 bases between them. The CDR3 is made up of 12 amino acids. The germline gives CDR1 LGHDT, CDR2 YNNKEL (reference sequence). CDR3 in DNA: TGTGCCAGCAGCCAAGCTATCTATGGCTACACCTTC. It is translated as CASSQAIYGYTF.

The rearrangement uses TRBV10-3 and TRBJ1-2, with D unresolved. V was trimmed by 6 bases and J by 3 bases, leaving 11 bases between them. The germline CDR1 and CDR2 sequences are ENHRY and SYGVKD. The CDR3 totals 13 residues. Here the CDR3 reads CAIRPDKDYGYTF. The CDR3 nucleotides are TGTGCCATCAGACCAGACAAGGACTATGGCTACACCTTC.

There are a few counts of this clone. The gene calls are TRBV30 and TRBJ1-6; 10 bases fit TRBD1. This CDR3 region has 13 residues. The V segment lost 5 bases and the J segment 9 bases; nucleotides outside the gene matches: 4. Germline V CDR1 and CDR2: GTSNPN, SVGIG (reference sequence). For the CDR3, the DNA is TGTGCCTGGTTGCGGGACAGGGGTTCACCCCTCCACTTT. This gives the protein CAWLRDRGSPLHF.

The chain couples TRBV7-2 to TRBJ2-1; unclear D gene. Trimming shortened V by 5 bases and J by 0 bases, and 11 bases separated the two germline ends. Germline-derived CDR1 and CDR2 are SGHTA and FQGNSA. The CDR3 runs 15 residues. CDR3 bases: TGTGCCAGCAGCCCCTCTAGGAGCTCCTACAATGAGCAGTTCTTC. This encodes CASSPSRSSYNEQFF.

This clone was recorded once. The gene calls are TRBV28 and TRBJ2-7, with D perhaps TRBD2 (6 bases). CDR3 size: 14 residues. In germline, CDR1 is MDHEN, CDR2 SYDVKM. V was cut by 10 bases and J by 2 bases, with 18 bases left in between. DNA of the CDR3: TGTGCCACCGCGTGGAGGGCGGAGGCCTACGAGCAGTACTTC. Translating it yields CATAWRAEAYEQYF. The full variable domain, completed using reference TRBV28 and TRBJ2-7, is DVKVTQSSRYLVKRTGEKVFLECVQDMDHENMFWYRQDPGLGLRLIYFSYDVKMKEKGDIPEGYSVSREKKERFSLILESASTNQTSMYLCATAWRAEAYEQYFGPGTRLTVT.